This T cell receptor beta chain was recovered during a study of blood T cell repertoires in COVID-19. Study information: COVID-19 samples collected from the United States, Italy and Spain covered acute and convalescent phases. PBMCs, B-cell-depleted T cells, or T cells provided the cDNA or gDNA that made up the material.

Original data processing: Amplification from reference gene primers served as the basis for estimated nucleated cell counts. Assay: immunoSEQ multiplex PCR; the TCRdb copy retains only in-frame clones and omits some. The V and J calls and clone size come from that table; D and trimming were worked out from the DNA. The table records 250,000 to 300,000 clones, about nine tenths of them present only once. Losses at the gene ends were 2 bases for V and 6 bases for J; bases not matched to a gene: 4. The CDR3 is made up of 14 amino acids. The germline V gene encodes CDR1 GTSNPN and CDR2 SVGIG (reference sequence).

Sequencing used peripheral blood. This clonotype originated in a woman aged 45-60 years who had recovered from COVID-19. The rearrangement links TRBV30 to TRBJ1-5; 10 nucleotides match TRBD1. This chain's CDR3 is CAWSSGTGVQPQHF. DNA for the CDR3: TGTGCCTGGAGTTCCGGGACAGGGGTTCAGCCCCAGCATTTT.